The 21 T cell receptor beta chains below come from one sample, sequenced in a study of CD8 T cells in Susac syndrome. Random hexamers were used to reverse transcribe the RNA input (about 0.45 to 1 ug). MiXCR, run by TCRdb on the immunoSEQ multiplex PCR reads, gives a single entry per CDR3 protein. The table records about 60,000 distinct CDR3 sequences, approximately 92% of them present only once. The sample comprised CD8+ T cells from PBMCs. The receptors were sampled from a human donor in good health.

The chain joins TRBV7-2 to TRBJ2-1, with unresolved D. This CDR3 has 12 amino acids. V gave up 8 bases and J gave up 7 bases, with 12 bases separating them. CDR1 is SGHTA and CDR2 is FQGNSA in the germline V gene. In DNA, the CDR3 is TGTGCCAGCCGGCAGGTGGGGAATGAGCAGTTCTTC. Residues: CASRQVGNEQFF.

This clonotype appeared a few times. The chain carries TRBV29-1 and TRBJ2-7; D tentatively fits TRBD1 or TRBD2 (5 bases each). Germline V CDR1 and CDR2: SQVTM, ANQGSEA. This CDR3 contains 13 residues. Trimming took off 5 bases at V and 6 bases at J, with 17 bases between the two ends. In DNA, the CDR3 is TGCAGCGTTTTTCCGGGGCCAAATGGCGAGCAGTACTTC. Amino acids: CSVFPGPNGEQYF.

This clonotype was counted once. This chain joins TRBV15 and TRBJ2-5, with a tentative D call TRBD1 (5 bases). The CDR3 contains 15 residues. Germline lookup yields CDR1 LNHNV and CDR2 YYDKDF (reference sequence). V shed 0 bases and J shed 3 bases, with 11 bases lying between them. The CDR3 is CATSRDRQGEETQYF. CDR3 DNA sequence: TGTGCCACCAGCAGAGATCGGCAGGGCGAAGAGACCCAGTACTTC.

A few counts support this clonotype. This rearrangement joins TRBV7-9 to TRBJ2-7; D ambiguous. Looked up from germline, CDR1 is SEHNR and CDR2 is FQNEAQ (reference sequence). The CDR3 loop spans 16 amino acids. The germline V and J ends were trimmed by 5 bases and 2 bases, with 19 bases remaining between them. This CDR3 reads CASSPRAHPTAYEQYF. The DNA of the CDR3 is TGTGCCAGCAGCCCTAGGGCACACCCGACCGCCTACGAGCAGTACTTC.

This clonotype was observed a single time. The chain couples TRBV12-3 or TRBV12-4 to TRBJ2-7; D unresolved. Deletions cut 6 bases from V and 1 base from J, with 13 bases between. This CDR3 comprises 14 residues. CDR3 bases: TGTGCCAGCAGCTCCCCTTCAGCTTCCTACGAGCAGTACTTC. Translation gives CASSSPSASYEQYF.

This clonotype appeared once. The gene calls are TRBV6-2 or TRBV6-3 and TRBJ2-7; TRBD2 might be the D (6 bases). Germline V gene data show CDR1 as MNHEY and CDR2 as SVGEGT. Trimming cost V 7 bases and J 1 base, with 20 bases left between them. CDR3 length: 16 residues. DNA of the CDR3: TGTGCCAGCAATGCAAGACCGGGACTGCAGTCCTACGAGCAGTACTTC. Amino acid sequence: CASNARPGLQSYEQYF.

The chain uses TRBV10-2 and TRBJ2-5; D is perhaps TRBD1 (5 bases). Deletions cut 4 bases from V and 5 bases from J, with 11 bases between. The CDR3 consists of 13 residues. Per germline, CDR1 WSHSY and CDR2 SAAADI. This CDR3 reads CASSVGAGETQYF. The DNA of the CDR3 is TGCGCCAGCAGTGTAGGGGCTGGGGAGACCCAGTACTTC.

V is TRBV30 and J is TRBJ1-1; 7 nucleotides line up with TRBD1. Germline CDR1 GTSNPN, CDR2 SVGIG (reference sequence). V lost 2 bases and J lost 8; bases outside the gene matches: 2. The CDR3 is 11 residues long. CDR3 sequence: CAWSTGAEAFF. The CDR3 DNA sequence: TGTGCCTGGAGTACAGGGGCGGAAGCTTTCTTT.

This chain connects TRBV10-3 to TRBJ2-7, with 9 nucleotides matching TRBD2. The CDR3 loop spans 16 amino acids. Trimming cost V 0 bases and J 2 bases; bases outside gene matches: 5. Germline V CDR1 and CDR2: ENHRY, SYGVKD. As DNA, the CDR3 is TGTGCCATCAGTGAGTCGTATGCGGGGGGGGCCTACGAGCAGTACTTC. Encoded protein: CAISESYAGGAYEQYF.

The CDR3 DNA reads TGTGCCAGCAGTTTCCAACGGCACTCCTACGAGCAGTACTTC. Protein product: CASSFQRHSYEQYF. This chain connects TRBV28 to TRBJ2-7; D uncertain. CDR1 is MDHEN and CDR2 is SYDVKM in the germline V gene. V lost 3 bases, J lost 0 bases, and 9 bases lay in between. The CDR3 consists of 14 residues.

This chain joins TRBV5-1 and TRBJ2-5, with 10 positions matching TRBD2. The trim removed 7 bases at V and 2 bases at J, leaving 11 bases unmatched. Germline V gene lookup returns CDR1 SGHRS and CDR2 YFSETQ. This CDR3 has 16 residues. The CDR3 DNA sequence: TGCGCCAGCCGTAAGGGTACTAGCGGGGATCAAGAGACCCAGTACTTC. Translation gives CASRKGTSGDQETQYF.

The chain uses TRBV12-3 or TRBV12-4 and TRBJ1-5; D remains unclear. V shed 2 bases and J shed 4 bases, with 9 bases lying between them. This CDR3 is 14 amino acids long. Here the CDR3 DNA reads TGTGCCAGCAGTTTATGGGAGGGAAATCAGCCCCAGCATTTT. It translates to CASSLWEGNQPQHF.

This clonotype appeared once. The chain employs TRBV12-3 or TRBV12-4 and TRBJ2-2; the match to TRBD1 covers 7 bases. Trimming removed 5 bases from V and 3 bases from J; junction bases left unmatched: 6. The CDR3 runs 15 residues. In nucleotides, the CDR3 is TGTGCCAGCAGTCCCGGGGACAGCGACACCGGGGAGCTGTTTTTT. This gives the protein CASSPGDSDTGELFF.

The rearrangement links TRBV29-1 to TRBJ2-7, with D unresolved. V was shortened by 2 bases and J by 3 bases, with 8 bases between the two germline ends. This CDR3 has 12 amino acids. From germline, CDR1 is SQVTM and CDR2 ANQGSEA. The CDR3 bases are TGCAGCGTTGAAACTCAGGACTACGAGCAGTACTTC. Its protein is CSVETQDYEQYF.

This clonotype was found a few times. The V gene is TRBV12-3 or TRBV12-4, the J gene TRBJ2-7; the D is unclear. The CDR3 is 14 residues long. The V and J ends lost 3 bases and 1 base respectively, with 10 bases between them. In nucleotides, the CDR3 is TGTGCCAGCAGTTTTGGGGTTCTTTCCTACGAGCAGTACTTC. Translating gives CASSFGVLSYEQYF.

This sequence joins TRBV28 and TRBJ2-4, with a possible D match to TRBD1 (6 bases). This CDR3 has 17 amino acids. The V gene lost 1 base and the J gene lost 0 bases, with 13 bases spanning the gap. CDR1 is MDHEN and CDR2 is SYDVKM in the germline V gene. CDR3 bases: TGTGCCAGCAGTTTATCCACCCAGGGGCCAGCCAAAAACATTCAGTACTTC. Translation gives CASSLSTQGPAKNIQYF.

The V and J genes are TRBV14 and TRBJ1-2; TRBD1 is a possible D gene (5 bases). The CDR3 totals 15 residues. Looked up from germline, CDR1 is SGHDN and CDR2 is FVKESK. The germline V and J ends were trimmed by 0 bases and 4 bases, with 12 bases remaining between them. CDR3 nucleotide sequence: TGTGCCAGCAGCCAAGAGGAGGGGCTTCGCTATGGCTACACCTTC. It specifies CASSQEEGLRYGYTF.

The V call is TRBV5-4, the J call TRBJ2-2; the D is unclear. This CDR3 region has 14 residues. Germline V gives CDR1 SGHNT, CDR2 YYREEE (reference sequence). V was trimmed by 2 bases and J by 6 bases, leaving 11 bases between them. The chain's CDR3 is CASSFLGSPGELFF. DNA for the CDR3: TGTGCCAGCAGCTTCTTAGGGTCTCCCGGGGAGCTGTTTTTT.

The chain links TRBV7-3 to TRBJ2-5, with 11 bases that match TRBD2. J lost 5 bases, V lost 2 bases, and 4 bases had no gene match. CDR1 is SGHTA and CDR2 is FQGTGA in the germline V gene. The CDR3 is made up of 15 amino acids. CDR3 sequence (DNA): TGTGCCAGCAGCTTAGGGGCTAGCGGGGGGGAGACCCAGTACTTC. It specifies CASSLGASGGETQYF.

J is TRBJ2-5 and V is TRBV7-9; D not certain. CDR1 SEHNR and CDR2 FQNEAQ come from the germline V gene (reference sequence). The CDR3 is 16 amino acids. The germline V and J ends were trimmed by 1 base and 2 bases, with 14 bases remaining between them. The CDR3 loop is CASSLGSSGFQETQYF. In DNA form, the CDR3 reads TGTGCCAGCAGCTTAGGTTCGTCCGGATTTCAAGAGACCCAGTACTTC.

The V gene is TRBV6-6, the J gene TRBJ2-7; D unclear. Germline loops: CDR1 MNHNY, CDR2 SVGAGI (reference sequence). Trimming cost V 0 bases and J 2 bases, with 8 bases left between them. The CDR3 is 14 amino acids. The CDR3 loop is CASSYSTTPYEQYF. The CDR3 DNA is TGTGCCAGCAGTTACTCGACGACACCCTACGAGCAGTACTTC.